The clone carrying this T cell receptor beta chain was seen repeatedly, ten times or more. Using RNA transcripts as the source, TCR beta CDR3 regions were amplified. Initially, a first-round RT-PCR of the TCR CDR3 employed the HTBI primer set. TCRdb processed the multiplex PCR reads anew with MiXCR; each CDR3 protein has one entry. The data hold roughly 510,000 distinct CDR3 sequences, with 20% observed a single time. Source material for PBMCs was around 10 ml fresh peripheral blood. The data were taken from a study of T cells in Graves' hyperthyroidism and ophthalmopathy. This clonotype was sampled from a young man with Graves' hyperthyroidism. The sequenced sample consisted of blood.

The CDR3 loop is CASTPLGRRETQYF. DNA of the CDR3: TGTGCCAGCACCCCTCTAGGGAGGAGGGAGACCCAGTACTTC. This chain joins TRBV28 and TRBJ2-5, with D maybe TRBD2 (6 bases). Germline-derived CDR1 and CDR2 are MDHEN and SYDVKM. The CDR3 totals 14 residues. V was trimmed by 7 bases and J by 5 bases, leaving 17 bases between them.